This T cell receptor beta chain was captured by sequencing in a study of shared T cell receptors in the human thymus. TCRdb's table, derived via immunoSEQ multiplex PCR, lists solely in-frame clones and lacks some. The sample lists approximately 730,000 clones, approximately 83% occurring once. In germline, CDR1 is DFQATT, CDR2 SNEGSKA (reference sequence). The J segment lost 6 bases and the V segment lost 2 bases, leaving 0 bases of the junction unmatched. CDR3 length equals 11 residues. The same sample was also used in a study of human thymus T cells.

Sequenced material: thymocytes. The V and J genes are TRBV20-1 and TRBJ1-2; TRBD1 matches 7 bases. This clonotype was sampled from a girl under three years old with a congenital heart defect. The CDR3 loop reads CSARRGHGYTF. The CDR3 DNA reads TGCAGTGCTAGAAGGGGGCATGGCTACACCTTC.